The 29 T cell receptor beta chains given below trace back to one sample, sequenced in a study of blood T cells in healthy people across ages. Through a sample-barcoded 5' primer and a J-beta primer mix, a second PCR was run for about 6 to 11 cycles. TCRdb reanalysed the 5' RACE reads using MiXCR and keeps one entry per CDR3 protein. The table shows about 1.5 million distinct CDR3 sequences, with 42% occurring only once. The sequencing input was blood. These receptors came from a woman aged 18-30 years in good health.

The J gene is TRBJ2-7, the V gene TRBV6-2 or TRBV6-3; 7 bases fit TRBD2. CDR3 size: 16 residues. Germline V gene lookup returns CDR1 MNHEY and CDR2 SVGEGT. Unmatched junction bases numbered 11, after V lost 4 bases and J lost 2 bases. CDR3 in amino acids: CASSWTRRGWAYEQYF. In DNA, the CDR3 is TGTGCCAGCAGTTGGACTAGAAGGGGTTGGGCCTACGAGCAGTACTTC.

In the case of this clonotype: Germline and junction disagree at one end, which may indicate a read error. V gene TRBV4-3 combines with J gene TRBJ1-5; D uncertain. CDR3 size: 13 residues. Germline CDR1 and CDR2: LGHNA and YSLEER. CDR3 bases: TGCGCCAGCAGCCAAGAAGGAAATCGGCCCCAGCATTTT. This sequence encodes CASSQEGNRPQHF.

V usage is TRBV12-3 or TRBV12-4 and J usage is TRBJ2-7; D not resolved. The CDR3 sequence is 16 residues long. Trimming stripped 2 bases from V and 1 base from J, with 15 bases between. The CDR3 loop reads CASSLRFLSKSYEQYF. The CDR3 coding sequence is TGTGCCAGCAGTTTAAGGTTTTTGTCAAAATCCTACGAGCAGTACTTC.

The chain couples TRBV20-1 to TRBJ2-1; 12 bases agree with TRBD2. The CDR3 length is 17 residues. Looked up from germline, CDR1 is DFQATT and CDR2 is SNEGSKA (reference sequence). V shed 2 bases and J 8 bases; nucleotides not matched to a gene: 13. CDR3 nucleotide sequence: TGCAGTGCTAGAAAAGGGCTAGCGGGGGGGCCCGGGGATGAGCAGTTCTTC. The encoded protein is CSARKGLAGGPGDEQFF.

The gene calls are TRBV29-1 and TRBJ2-1; possible D gene TRBD2, 6 bases. The CDR3 length is 15 residues. Germline loops: CDR1 SQVTM, CDR2 ANQGSEA. The ends were cut back, 0 bases at V and 1 base at J, with 10 bases in the middle. The DNA of the CDR3 is TGCAGCGTTGAAGATCTCGGGGGTTCCTACAATGAGCAGTTCTTC. This codes for CSVEDLGGSYNEQFF.

This clonotype was counted at least ten times. As DNA, the CDR3 is TGTGCCAGCAGTTACCCCGGCAGGCATGAGCAGTTCTTC. Translating gives CASSYPGRHEQFF. The rearrangement links TRBV6-5 to TRBJ2-1; D ambiguous. Per germline, CDR1 MNHEY and CDR2 SVGAGI. V shed 2 bases and J shed 8 bases, with 10 bases lying between them. CDR3 length: 13 amino acids.

The chain uses TRBV25-1 and TRBJ2-1, with a weak D call TRBD2 (6 bases). CDR3 length: 16 amino acids. CDR1 MGHDK and CDR2 SYGVNS come from the germline V gene. Between the trimmed V and J ends, which lost 3 bases and 6 bases, there was a span of 18 bases. In DNA, the CDR3 is TGTGCCAGCAGTGATACGCGGGACTCCCACTCCAATGAGCAGTTCTTC. Translated, it gives CASSDTRDSHSNEQFF.

The V and J genes are TRBV6-5 and TRBJ1-3, with no clear D. Between the trimmed V and J ends, which lost 0 bases and 3 bases, there was a span of 6 bases. CDR3 size: 14 residues. CDR1 MNHEY and CDR2 SVGAGI come from the germline V gene. The CDR3 sequence: CASSYSGGGNTIYF. The CDR3 nucleotides are TGTGCCAGCAGTTACTCTGGAGGTGGAAACACCATATATTTT.

This clonotype came up a few times. For the CDR3, the DNA is TGCGCCAGCAGCTTGTTGCAGCGAAGCATGAACACTGAAGCTTTCTTT. Translated, it gives CASSLLQRSMNTEAFF. This chain joins TRBV5-1 and TRBJ1-1; the D is unclear. This CDR3 region has 16 residues. Trimming cost V 1 base and J 0 bases, with 13 bases left between them. The germline V gene has CDR1 SGHRS and CDR2 YFSETQ.

The chain carries TRBV5-5 and TRBJ2-5; D assignment may be TRBD1 or TRBD2 (5 bases each). Germline loops: CDR1 SGHKS, CDR2 YYEKEE (reference sequence). Trimming stripped 3 bases from V and 3 bases from J, with 21 bases between. The CDR3 length is 17 residues. The CDR3 region has the DNA TGTGCCAGCAGCTCCGCAGGGTTTGGAGGCTCTAAAGAGACCCAGTACTTC. Amino acid sequence: CASSSAGFGGSKETQYF.

The chain combines TRBV9 with TRBJ2-1; D is unresolved. In germline, CDR1 is SGDLS, CDR2 YYNGEE. Trimming stripped 0 bases from V and 4 bases from J, with 11 bases between. The CDR3 is 15 amino acids. CDR3 DNA sequence: TGTGCCAGCAGCGTAGAACCTTGGCTATACAATGAGCAGTTCTTC. This gives the protein CASSVEPWLYNEQFF.

This clonotype was observed a few times. The chain couples TRBV12-3 or TRBV12-4 to TRBJ1-4; D uncertain. Between the trimmed V and J ends, which lost 7 bases and 3 bases, there was a span of 9 bases. The CDR3 is 13 residues long. The CDR3 sequence: CASTGFANEKLFF. The CDR3 nucleotides read TGTGCCAGCACCGGGTTTGCTAATGAAAAACTGTTTTTT.

The rearrangement links TRBV4-1 to TRBJ1-1, with D possibly being TRBD1 (5 bases). The CDR3 runs 15 residues. Germline V gene data show CDR1 as MGHRA and CDR2 as YSYEKL. Trimming took off 1 base at V and 1 base at J, with 10 bases between the two ends. This CDR3 reads CASSQGWTTNTEAFF. CDR3 sequence (DNA): TGCGCCAGCAGCCAAGGGTGGACAACGAACACTGAAGCTTTCTTT.

In its sample, this clonotype was seen a few times. The chain employs TRBV20-1 and TRBJ2-5; 8 positions match TRBD2. CDR3 length: 16 residues. V shed 0 bases and J 11 bases; nucleotides not matched to a gene: 17. Germline CDR1 is DFQATT and CDR2 is SNEGSKA (reference sequence). DNA for the CDR3: TGCAGTGCTAGAGACGGACTAGCCCTAGCCCACAATGAGCAGTACTTC. It encodes CSARDGLALAHNEQYF.

The chain combines TRBV4-3 with TRBJ1-4; D is possibly TRBD1 (6 bases). The CDR3 spans 17 residues. V lost 3 bases and J lost 0, with 14 bases in between. Germline CDR1 is LGHNA and CDR2 is YSLEER. The chain's CDR3 is CASSHLGAPATNEKLFF. CDR3 DNA sequence: TGCGCCAGCAGCCACCTGGGGGCGCCTGCAACTAATGAAAAACTGTTTTTT.

This clonotype has only a few counts. The chain joins TRBV20-1 to TRBJ2-7; 9 positions agree with TRBD1. V lost 6 bases, J lost 3 bases, and 15 bases stayed unmatched. Germline loops: CDR1 DFQATT, CDR2 SNEGSKA (reference sequence). The CDR3 has 16 residues. CDR3 in DNA: TGCAGTGCAGCCTCGCTTGAGGACAGGGGATTCTACGAGCAGTACTTC. It codes for CSAASLEDRGFYEQYF.

In regard to this clonotype: One end of the junction fails to match germline, which may point to a read error. The chain uses TRBV7-2 and TRBJ2-7, with D hard to call. This CDR3 contains 12 residues. Per germline, CDR1 SGHTA and CDR2 FQGNSA. CDR3 sequence (DNA): TGTGCCGGCAGCCGCGACTCCTACGAGCAGTACTTC. Amino acid sequence: CAGSRDSYEQYF.

The V and J genes are TRBV5-1 and TRBJ2-7, with 10 bases identical to TRBD2. This CDR3 comprises 13 residues. Germline V lookup: CDR1 SGHRS, CDR2 YFSETQ. J was trimmed by 2 bases and V by 8 bases; bases with no gene match: 4. CDR3 sequence reads: CASQAGGAYEQYF. The CDR3 bases are TGCGCCAGTCAAGCGGGGGGGGCCTACGAGCAGTACTTC.

This clonotype has just a few counts. This chain links TRBV29-1 with TRBJ1-1; tentatively, D is TRBD1 (6 bases). V gave up 1 base and J gave up 3 bases, with 15 bases separating them. CDR3 length equals 15 residues. Germline values: CDR1 SQVTM, CDR2 ANQGSEA. CDR3 nucleotide sequence: TGCAGCGTTGAAGCGGGGGGCTACTGGGACACTGAAGCTTTCTTT. This encodes CSVEAGGYWDTEAFF. Using reference TRBV29-1 and TRBJ1-1 for the parts outside the CDR3, the full variable domain is SAVISQKPSRDICQRGTSLTIQCQVDSQVTMMFWYRQQPGQSLTLIATANQGSEATYESGFVIDKFPISRPNLTFSTLTVSNMSPEDSSIYLCSVEAGGYWDTEAFFGQGTRLTVV.

This clonotype was observed at least ten times. The rearrangement joins TRBV27 to TRBJ2-1; no firm D call. This CDR3 spans 12 amino acids. Germline assignment: CDR1 MNHEY and CDR2 SMNVEV (reference sequence). V was cut by 6 bases and J by 7 bases, with 10 bases left in between. In nucleotides, the CDR3 is TGTGCCAGCAGCGGCCTTGAGAATGAGCAGTTCTTC. Translation gives CASSGLENEQFF.

This clonotype was seen a handful of times. This rearrangement joins TRBV6-2 or TRBV6-3 to TRBJ1-2; no reliable D call. Germline V gene data show CDR1 as MNHEY and CDR2 as SVGEGT. This CDR3 region has 13 residues. The V gene lost 2 bases and the J gene lost 4 bases, with 8 bases spanning the gap. CDR3 in DNA: TGTGCCAGCAGTTACCCTGACACCTATGGCTACACCTTC. Its protein is CASSYPDTYGYTF.

This clonotype has just a few counts. The CDR3 here is CASSLEVVADTQYF. The DNA for the CDR3 is TGTGCCAGCAGTTTAGAGGTGGTAGCAGATACGCAGTATTTT. The chain has TRBV12-3 or TRBV12-4 and TRBJ2-3; D not certain. The germline V and J ends were trimmed by 1 base and 4 bases, with 9 bases remaining between them. This CDR3 contains 14 residues.

The chain uses TRBV20-1 and TRBJ1-2, with TRBD1 matching over 7 bases. The V gene's germline CDR1 is DFQATT and CDR2 SNEGSKA (reference sequence). CDR3 length equals 14 residues. With V trimmed by 5 bases and J by 5 bases, 11 bases remained unmatched. In DNA form, the CDR3 reads TGCAGTGCTCTATACAGGGGCTCTGGGTATGGCTACACCTTC. As protein: CSALYRGSGYGYTF.

The chain employs TRBV20-1 and TRBJ2-1; TRBD2 matches 8 bases. This CDR3 is built from 14 residues. Germline V CDR1 and CDR2: DFQATT, SNEGSKA (reference sequence). V lost 3 bases and J lost 6; bases outside the gene matches: 7. In nucleotides, the CDR3 is TGCAGTGCTAGGAGCGGGAGTTCGTTCAATGAGCAGTTCTTC. Its protein is CSARSGSSFNEQFF.

This clonotype turned up a few times. J is TRBJ2-7 and V is TRBV5-1; perhaps TRBD1 as D (5 bases). The CDR3 loop spans 15 amino acids. Germline CDR1 SGHRS, CDR2 YFSETQ. V lost 3 bases and J lost 0, with 13 bases in between. The CDR3 coding sequence is TGCGCCAGCAGCTGGCTACAGGTCGGCTCCTACGAGCAGTACTTC. Its protein product is CASSWLQVGSYEQYF.

CDR3 sequence (DNA): TGTGCCAGCAGCTGGTATAGCGGGACCCTTGCCTACAATGAGCAGTTCTTC. The encoded protein is CASSWYSGTLAYNEQFF. The rearrangement links TRBV5-5 to TRBJ2-1, with 8 bases aligning to TRBD2. The CDR3 runs to 17 residues. The V gene end was trimmed by 3 bases and the J gene end by 2 bases; junction bases not matched to a gene: 10. CDR1 and CDR2 from the germline V gene are SGHKS and YYEKEE (reference sequence).

The rearrangement uses TRBV6-5 and TRBJ2-1; D unresolved. Germline V gene data show CDR1 as MNHEY and CDR2 as SVGAGI. This CDR3 is 13 amino acids long. Between the trimmed V and J ends, which lost 0 bases and 6 bases, there was a span of 6 bases. The CDR3 loop is CASSYSRSNEQFF. CDR3 coding DNA: TGTGCCAGCAGTTACTCCAGGTCCAATGAGCAGTTCTTC.

This clonotype has only one observation. The junction shows a germline mismatch at one end, possibly a read error. The V call is TRBV4-1, the J call TRBJ1-4; D gene uncertain. Looked up from germline, CDR1 is MGHRA and CDR2 is YSYEKL. The CDR3 loop spans 17 amino acids. The CDR3 is CAGSQEAYLATNEKLFF. The CDR3 DNA sequence: TGTGCCGGCAGTCAAGAGGCCTACCTCGCAACTAATGAAAAACTGTTTTTT.

The chain carries TRBV7-2 and TRBJ1-2; no clear D. Germline lookup yields CDR1 SGHTA and CDR2 FQGNSA. The V end was cut by 0 bases, the J end by 5 bases, with 7 bases between. This CDR3 contains 13 residues. CDR3 bases: TGTGCCAGCAGCTTAGCGGAGCGGTATGGCTACACCTTC. Its translation: CASSLAERYGYTF.